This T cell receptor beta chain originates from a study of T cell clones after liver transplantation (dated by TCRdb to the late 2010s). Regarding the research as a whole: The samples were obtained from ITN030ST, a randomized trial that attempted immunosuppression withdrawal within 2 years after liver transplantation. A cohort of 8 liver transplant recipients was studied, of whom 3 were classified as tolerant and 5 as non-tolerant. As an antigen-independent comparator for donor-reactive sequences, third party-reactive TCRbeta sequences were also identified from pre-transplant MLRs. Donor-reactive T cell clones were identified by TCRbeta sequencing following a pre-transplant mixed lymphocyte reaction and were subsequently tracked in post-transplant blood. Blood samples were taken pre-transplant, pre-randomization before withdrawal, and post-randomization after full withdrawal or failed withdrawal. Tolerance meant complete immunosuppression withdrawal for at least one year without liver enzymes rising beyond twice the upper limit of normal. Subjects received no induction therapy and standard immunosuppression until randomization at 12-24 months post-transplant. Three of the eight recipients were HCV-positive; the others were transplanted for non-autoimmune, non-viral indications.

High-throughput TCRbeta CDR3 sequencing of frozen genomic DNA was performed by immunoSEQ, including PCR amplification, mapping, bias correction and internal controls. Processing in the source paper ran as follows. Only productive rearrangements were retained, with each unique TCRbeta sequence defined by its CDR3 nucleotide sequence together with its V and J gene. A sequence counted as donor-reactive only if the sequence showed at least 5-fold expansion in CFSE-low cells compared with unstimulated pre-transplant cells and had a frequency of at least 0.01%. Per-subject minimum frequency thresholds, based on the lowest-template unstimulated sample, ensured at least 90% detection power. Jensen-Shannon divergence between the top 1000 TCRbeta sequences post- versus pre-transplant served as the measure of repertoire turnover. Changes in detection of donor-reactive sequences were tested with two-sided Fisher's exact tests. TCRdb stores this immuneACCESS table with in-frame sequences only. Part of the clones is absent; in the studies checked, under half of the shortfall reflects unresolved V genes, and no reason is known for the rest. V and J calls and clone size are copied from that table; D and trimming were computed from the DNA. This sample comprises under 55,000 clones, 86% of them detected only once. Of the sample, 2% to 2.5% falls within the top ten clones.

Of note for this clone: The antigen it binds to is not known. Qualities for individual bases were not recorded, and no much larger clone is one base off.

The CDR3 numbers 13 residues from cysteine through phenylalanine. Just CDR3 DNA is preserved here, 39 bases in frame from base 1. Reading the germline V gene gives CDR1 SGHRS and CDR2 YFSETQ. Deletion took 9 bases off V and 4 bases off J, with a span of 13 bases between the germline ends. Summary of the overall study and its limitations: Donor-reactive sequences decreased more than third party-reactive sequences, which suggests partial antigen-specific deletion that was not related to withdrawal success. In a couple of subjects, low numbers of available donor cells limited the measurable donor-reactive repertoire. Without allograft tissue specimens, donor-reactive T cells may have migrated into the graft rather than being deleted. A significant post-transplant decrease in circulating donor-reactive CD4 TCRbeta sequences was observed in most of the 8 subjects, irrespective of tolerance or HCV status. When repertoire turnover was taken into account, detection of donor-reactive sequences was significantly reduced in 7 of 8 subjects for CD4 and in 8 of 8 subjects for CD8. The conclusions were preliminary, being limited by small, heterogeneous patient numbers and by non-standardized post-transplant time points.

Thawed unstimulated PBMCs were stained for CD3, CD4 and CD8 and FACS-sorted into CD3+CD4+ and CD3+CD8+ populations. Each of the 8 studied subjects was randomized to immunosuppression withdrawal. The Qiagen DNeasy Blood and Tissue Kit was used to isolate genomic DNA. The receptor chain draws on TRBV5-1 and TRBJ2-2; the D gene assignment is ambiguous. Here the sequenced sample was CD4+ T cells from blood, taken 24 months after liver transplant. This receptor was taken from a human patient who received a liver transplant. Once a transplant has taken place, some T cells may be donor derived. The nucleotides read TGCGCCACCTCACAGCAGATCACCGGGGAGCTGTTTTTT. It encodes CATSQQITGELFF. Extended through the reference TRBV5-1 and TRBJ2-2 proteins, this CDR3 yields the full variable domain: KAGVTQTPRYLIKTRGQQVTLSCSPISGHRSVSWYQQTPGQGLQFLFEYFSETQRNKGNFPGRFSGRQFSNSRSEMNVSTLELGDSALYLCATSQQITGELFFGEGSRLTVL.